This TCR beta chain was recovered during a study of CD8+ T cells in alopecia areata. Germline CDR1 is SGHVS and CDR2 is FNYEAQ. The CDR3 totals 12 residues. Trimming removed 2 bases at V and 1 base at J, with 0 bases between. cDNA serving as the sequencing template came from extracted, reverse transcribed RNA. Clones were sequenced by immunoSEQ multiplex PCR, and TCRdb holds only the in-frame ones, with some missing. The sample holds hundreds of thousands of clones, around two thirds seen once. The chain joins TRBV7-6 to TRBJ1-3; D uncertain. The receptor comes from a human donor with alopecia areata. The input for sequencing was CD4+ T cells sorted from blood, taken at week 0. CDR3 nucleotides: TGTGCCAGCAGCTTATCTGGAAACACCATATATTTT. This encodes CASSLSGNTIYF.